Presented here are 20 T cell receptor beta chains from one specimen sequenced in a study of blood T cell repertoires in COVID-19. Measured with immunoSEQ multiplex PCR; TCRdb has only the in-frame clones, and not every one. Here the sample spans some 63,000 clones, around 80% being singletons. The specimen was peripheral blood. These receptors all stem from a human donor in a cohort sampled during active COVID-19.

This chain connects TRBV12-5 to TRBJ2-7, with TRBD1 matching over 8 bases. CDR3 length: 13 amino acids. J was trimmed by 9 bases and V by 6 bases; bases with no gene match: 10. Per the germline V gene, CDR1 is LGHNT and CDR2 is FRNRAP. The CDR3, as DNA: TGTGCTAGTGGCCCAGGGGGCGGGTTGGTGCAGTACTTC. Translation: CASGPGGGLVQYF.

V usage is TRBV7-3 and J usage is TRBJ2-1; 12 nucleotides line up with TRBD2. Losses at the gene ends were 5 bases for V and 7 bases for J; bases not matched to a gene: 6. This CDR3 region has 15 residues. Germline V gene data show CDR1 as SGHTA and CDR2 as FQGTGA. The CDR3: CASSPDGLAGNEQFF. CDR3 DNA sequence: TGTGCCAGCAGCCCCGACGGACTAGCGGGAAATGAGCAGTTCTTC.

This clone has only one observation. DNA of the CDR3: TGTGCCAGCAGTTACACACGTTCCTACGAGCAGTACTTC. Protein: CASSYTRSYEQYF. The V gene is TRBV6-5, the J gene TRBJ2-7; D unclear. Germline CDR1 reads MNHEY; CDR2 reads SVGAGI. Trimming cost V 2 bases and J 1 base, with 6 bases left between them. CDR3 length: 13 amino acids.

The J gene is TRBJ2-6, the V gene TRBV18; no clear D. The CDR3 has 16 residues. The germline V gene encodes CDR1 KGHSH and CDR2 LQKENI. Trimming pared 4 bases from V and 0 bases from J, leaving 10 bases between. CDR3: CASSRNRASGANVLTF. The CDR3 coding sequence is TGTGCCAGCTCACGGAACAGAGCCTCTGGGGCCAACGTCCTGACTTTC.

The chain recombines TRBV24-1 with TRBJ2-7, with 9 positions matching TRBD1. Germline CDR1 KGHDR, CDR2 SFDVKD. V gave up 5 bases and J gave up 5 bases; unmatched junction bases: 6. CDR3 length: 14 residues. The CDR3 DNA reads as TGTGCCACCAGTGGAGCGGGACAGGGCAACGAGCAGTACTTC. Translation: CATSGAGQGNEQYF.

The chain employs TRBV5-1 and TRBJ2-2; TRBD2 matches at 10 bases. V dropped 4 bases and J dropped 3; count of bases not matched to a gene: 6. The CDR3 runs 16 residues. Germline loops: CDR1 SGHRS, CDR2 YFSETQ. CDR3 DNA: TGCGCCAGCAGCATTGGGACTAGCGCCTACACCGGGGAGCTGTTTTTT. Translation gives CASSIGTSAYTGELFF.

V and J are TRBV7-9 and TRBJ2-1, with TRBD2 identical over 9 bases. The germline V gene has CDR1 SEHNR and CDR2 FQNEAQ (reference sequence). The CDR3 is 14 residues long. V shed 5 bases and J 9 bases; nucleotides not matched to a gene: 8. CDR3 sequence reads: CASSLTSGLAEQFF. CDR3 coding DNA: TGTGCCAGCAGCCTAACTAGCGGGCTTGCTGAGCAGTTCTTC.

This chain connects TRBV18 to TRBJ2-7; weak D call: TRBD2 (5 bases). Germline CDR1 is KGHSH and CDR2 is LQKENI. V was shortened by 1 base and J by 4 bases, with 14 bases between the two germline ends. CDR3 length: 15 amino acids. In DNA form, the CDR3 reads TGTGCCAGCTCACCACGCCGGGAATTGCCTTACGAGCAGTACTTC. It is translated as CASSPRRELPYEQYF.

The rearrangement links TRBV9 to TRBJ2-7; 7 nucleotides agree with TRBD2. V shed 2 bases and J 2 bases; nucleotides not matched to a gene: 7. CDR1 is SGDLS, CDR2 YYNGEE, per germline. The CDR3 covers 15 residues. The chain's CDR3 is CASSVSSGTTYEQYF. The CDR3 DNA reads as TGTGCCAGCAGCGTGTCTAGCGGCACCACCTACGAGCAGTACTTC.

This chain links TRBV19 with TRBJ2-1; tentatively, D is TRBD2 (5 bases). CDR1 and CDR2 from the germline V gene are LNHDA and SQIVND (reference sequence). Trimming left V 1 base short and J 4 bases short, with 8 bases between. This CDR3 comprises 14 residues. Written as DNA, the CDR3 is TGTGCCAGTAGTATAGCGGACTCTTACAATGAGCAGTTCTTC. Its protein is CASSIADSYNEQFF. The full variable domain, its missing parts supplied by reference TRBV19 and TRBJ2-1, is DGGITQSPKYLFRKEGQNVTLSCEQNLNHDAMYWYRQDPGQGLRLIYYSQIVNDFQKGDIAEGYSVSREKKESFPLTVTSAQKNPTAFYLCASSIADSYNEQFFGPGTRLTVL.

The chain has TRBV11-3 and TRBJ2-1; unclear D gene. Germline loops: CDR1 SGHNT, CDR2 YENEEA. The CDR3 spans 12 residues. V gave up 6 bases and J gave up 6 bases, with 9 bases separating them. The CDR3, as DNA: TGTGCCAGCAGACCCCCCGGCAATGAGCAGTTCTTC. Its translation: CASRPPGNEQFF.

This clone showed up just once. The chain links TRBV5-6 to TRBJ1-2; no firm D call. The V end was cut by 4 bases, the J end by 2 bases, with 12 bases between. The CDR3 covers 14 residues. Germline lookup yields CDR1 SGHDT and CDR2 YYEEEE. Here the CDR3 reads CASSIGSGNYGYTF. DNA for the CDR3: TGTGCCAGCAGCATCGGCTCGGGGAACTATGGCTACACCTTC. The whole variable domain, remainder taken from reference TRBV5-6 and TRBJ1-2, is DAGVTQSPTHLIKTRGQQVTLRCSPKSGHDTVSWYQQALGQGPQFIFQYYEEEERQRGNFPDRFSGHQFPNYSSELNVNALLLGDSALYLCASSIGSGNYGYTFGSGTRLTVV.

The rearrangement joins TRBV28 to TRBJ1-1; D is uncertain. Trimming stripped 10 bases from V and 0 bases from J, with 9 bases between. The germline gives CDR1 MDHEN, CDR2 SYDVKM. The CDR3 contains 12 residues. CDR3 sequence reads: CATSEVNTEAFF. The CDR3 nucleotides read TGTGCCACCTCGGAGGTGAACACTGAAGCTTTCTTT.

This clone was counted between two and nine times. The chain employs TRBV2 and TRBJ2-5; possibly TRBD2 for D (7 bases). V lost 1 base to trimming and J lost 4 bases, with 13 bases between them. This CDR3 comprises 15 residues. The germline V gene has CDR1 SNHLY and CDR2 FYNNEI. The CDR3 region has the DNA TGTGCCAGCAGTGAAGAGGGAAGGGGGGGAGAGACCCAGTACTTC. It specifies CASSEEGRGGETQYF.

V usage is TRBV11-2 and J usage is TRBJ2-4; D unresolved. Germline V gives CDR1 SGHAT, CDR2 FQNNGV. CDR3 length: 12 residues. Trimming cost V 2 bases and J 4 bases, with 3 bases left between them. The CDR3 protein is CASSLTKNIQYF. The CDR3 nucleotides read TGTGCCAGCAGCTTAACTAAAAACATTCAGTACTTC.

The CDR3 loop reads CASSLSAGTYGYTF. The CDR3 bases are TGTGCCAGCAGTTTATCGGCGGGGACCTATGGCTACACCTTC. The V and J genes are TRBV28 and TRBJ1-2; D possibly corresponds to TRBD1 (5 bases). The V and J ends lost 1 base and 4 bases respectively, with 10 bases between them. In germline, CDR1 is MDHEN, CDR2 SYDVKM. This CDR3 comprises 14 residues.

This clone has only a few counts. The rearrangement uses TRBV4-3 and TRBJ2-7; D is possibly TRBD1 (7 bases). The germline V and J ends were trimmed by 0 bases and 1 base, with 13 bases remaining between them. Germline assignment: CDR1 LGHNA and CDR2 YSLEER. The CDR3 extends over 16 amino acids. CDR3 region: CASSQDWPGGSYEQYF. In nucleotides, the CDR3 is TGCGCCAGCAGCCAAGATTGGCCAGGGGGGTCCTACGAGCAGTACTTC.

The sample holds a few counts of this clone. The chain employs TRBV28 and TRBJ2-3; TRBD1 matches 10 bases. Germline V gene lookup returns CDR1 MDHEN and CDR2 SYDVKM. The CDR3 loop spans 15 amino acids. Trimming took 5 bases from V and 4 from J; bases not matched to a gene: 6. DNA for the CDR3: TGTGCCAGCAGTCCTCATGGGACAGGGGCAGATACGCAGTATTTT. Translation: CASSPHGTGADTQYF.

V is TRBV11-2 and J is TRBJ1-1, with D tentatively TRBD1 (6 bases). Germline-derived CDR1 and CDR2 are SGHAT and FQNNGV. The CDR3 loop spans 15 amino acids. Trimming shortened V by 4 bases and J by 7 bases, and 19 bases separated the two germline ends. CDR3 DNA sequence: TGTGCCAGCAGCTCCCTACAGGGCCCAGGACGTGAAGCTTTCTTT. Translation gives CASSSLQGPGREAFF.

This clone was detected only a few times. The rearrangement links TRBV3-1 (or the pseudogene TRBV3-2) to TRBJ1-5; 12 bases line up with TRBD1. The CDR3 is 15 amino acids. V was clipped by 3 bases and J by 6 bases; unmatched bases: 3. Germline CDR1 reads LGHDT; CDR2 reads YNNKEL (reference sequence). The CDR3 DNA reads as TGTGCCAGCAGCCAGGGACAGGGGGCGGGTCAGCCCCAGCATTTT. Translation: CASSQGQGAGQPQHF.